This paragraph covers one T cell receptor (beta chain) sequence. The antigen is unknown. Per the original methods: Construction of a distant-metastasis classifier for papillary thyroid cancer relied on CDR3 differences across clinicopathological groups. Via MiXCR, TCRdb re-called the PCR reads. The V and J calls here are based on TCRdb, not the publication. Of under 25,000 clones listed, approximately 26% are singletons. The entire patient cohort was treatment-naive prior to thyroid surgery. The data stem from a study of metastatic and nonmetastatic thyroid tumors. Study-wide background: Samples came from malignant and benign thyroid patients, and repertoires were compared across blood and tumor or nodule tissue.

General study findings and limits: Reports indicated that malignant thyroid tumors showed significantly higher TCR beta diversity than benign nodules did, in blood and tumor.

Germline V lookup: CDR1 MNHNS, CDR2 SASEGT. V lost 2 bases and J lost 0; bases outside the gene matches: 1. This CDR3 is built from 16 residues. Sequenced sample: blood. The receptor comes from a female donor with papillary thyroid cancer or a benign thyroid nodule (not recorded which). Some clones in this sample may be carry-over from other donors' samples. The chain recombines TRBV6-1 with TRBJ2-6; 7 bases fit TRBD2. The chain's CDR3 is CASSELAGSGANVLTF. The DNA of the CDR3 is TGTGCCAGCAGTGAATTAGCGGGCTCTGGGGCCAACGTCCTGACTTTC.